One and the same sample provided the 27 T cell receptor beta chains below, sequenced in a study of T cell responses to AZD1222 COVID-19 vaccine. The data were produced by immunoSEQ multiplex PCR, yet TCRdb's version contains in-frame clones alone and is incomplete. In the table there are about 140,000 clones, approximately 90% of which are singletons. The input for sequencing was peripheral blood, taken on day 0 of AZD1222 vaccination. All receptors come from an adult in good health.

This clone was counted once. V usage is TRBV29-1 and J usage is TRBJ1-1; weak D call: TRBD1 (5 bases). The germline V and J ends were trimmed by 1 base and 6 bases, with 9 bases remaining between them. The germline CDR1 and CDR2 sequences are SQVTM and ANQGSEA. This CDR3 contains 12 residues. CDR3 sequence: CSVEGQLPEAFF. The CDR3 coding sequence is TGCAGCGTTGAAGGACAGTTGCCTGAAGCTTTCTTT. The full variable domain, completed using reference TRBV29-1 and TRBJ1-1, is SAVISQKPSRDICQRGTSLTIQCQVDSQVTMMFWYRQQPGQSLTLIATANQGSEATYESGFVIDKFPISRPNLTFSTLTVSNMSPEDSSIYLCSVEGQLPEAFFGQGTRLTVV.

The chain links TRBV7-9 to TRBJ1-6; no clear D gene. Germline-derived CDR1 and CDR2 are SEHNR and FQNEAQ (reference sequence). Trimming removed 1 base from V and 11 bases from J, with 15 bases in between. This CDR3 has 15 amino acids. The CDR3 DNA is TGTGCCAGCAGCTTAGAACGCTGGGAGGTTACACCCCTCCACTTT. This translates into CASSLERWEVTPLHF.

The chain couples TRBV6-1 to TRBJ2-7; D might be TRBD2 (6 bases). This CDR3 is 17 amino acids long. V lost 6 bases and J 1 base, leaving 22 bases between the germline ends. Germline lookup yields CDR1 MNHNS and CDR2 SASEGT. CDR3 coding DNA: TGTGCCAGCAGGGAACATCCGGGACTGGGGGGTTCCTACGAGCAGTACTTC. Protein product: CASREHPGLGGSYEQYF.

The chain couples TRBV20-1 to TRBJ1-1; D uncertain. V shed 3 bases and J shed 1 base, with 12 bases lying between them. This CDR3 contains 14 residues. Germline CDR1 DFQATT, CDR2 SNEGSKA (reference sequence). CDR3 DNA sequence: TGCAGTGCTAGTCAACACCGCTCGAACACTGAAGCTTTCTTT. This translates into CSASQHRSNTEAFF.

The chain employs TRBV27 and TRBJ1-2, with 7 bases that match TRBD1. CDR1 is MNHEY and CDR2 is SMNVEV in the germline V gene (reference sequence). J lost 7 bases, V lost 10 bases, and 9 bases had no gene match. CDR3 size: 12 residues. This CDR3 is CATYRGGVGYTF. CDR3 coding DNA: TGTGCCACCTACAGGGGTGGGGTTGGCTACACCTTC.

This chain connects TRBV7-9 to TRBJ2-5; TRBD2 might be the D (7 bases). CDR1 SEHNR and CDR2 FQNEAQ come from the germline V gene (reference sequence). The CDR3 runs to 19 residues. Trimming pared 4 bases from V and 5 bases from J, leaving 29 bases between. Here the CDR3 reads CASSSTVYGQSSGEETQYF. Written as DNA, the CDR3 is TGTGCCAGCAGCTCCACGGTCTATGGACAGTCAAGCGGGGAGGAGACCCAGTACTTC.

J is TRBJ1-6 and V is TRBV19, with 7 bases matching TRBD1. The V gene end was trimmed by 1 base and the J gene end by 6 bases; junction bases not matched to a gene: 3. Per germline, CDR1 LNHDA and CDR2 SQIVND (reference sequence). CDR3 length: 15 residues. CDR3 sequence (DNA): TGTGCCAGTAGTATAGCTACAGGGGCTAATTCACCCCTCCACTTT. Its translation: CASSIATGANSPLHF.

This sequence joins TRBV5-1 and TRBJ2-1, with 7 bases matching TRBD1. Germline loops: CDR1 SGHRS, CDR2 YFSETQ. This CDR3 is 15 amino acids long. V shed 0 bases and J 3 bases; nucleotides not matched to a gene: 3. DNA for the CDR3: TGCGCCAGCAGCTTGGGGGCAGGGGGCTACAATGAGCAGTTCTTC. Its protein product is CASSLGAGGYNEQFF.

The chain couples TRBV21-1 to TRBJ1-3; TRBD1 reflects the table's D call only, with no check against the DNA. TRBV21-1 is an annotated pseudogene. This CDR3 contains 16 residues. In DNA form, the CDR3 reads TGTGCCAGCAGCAAAGACGAGGGGGCGGAGGGAAACACCATATATTTT. Its protein product is CASSKDEGAEGNTIYF.

The chain has TRBV28 and TRBJ1-3; possible D gene TRBD1, 5 bases. Trimming removed 2 bases at V and 4 bases at J, with 12 bases between. The length of the CDR3 is 15 residues. Germline lookup yields CDR1 MDHEN and CDR2 SYDVKM. CDR3 sequence reads: CASSLGQGGGNTIYF. CDR3 in DNA: TGTGCCAGCAGTTTAGGCCAGGGAGGCGGAAACACCATATATTTT.

The chain employs TRBV7-3 and TRBJ2-5; possibly TRBD1 for D (5 bases). This CDR3 contains 13 residues. Trimming left V 5 bases short and J 4 bases short, with 11 bases between. Germline V gene sequence: CDR1 SGHTA, CDR2 FQGTGA. CDR3: CASSMTAGETQYF. The CDR3 DNA sequence: TGTGCCAGCAGCATGACAGCTGGAGAGACCCAGTACTTC.

The sample holds one count of this clone. The V call is TRBV6-5, the J call TRBJ1-5, with D uncertain. The V and J ends lost 0 bases and 7 bases respectively, with 13 bases between them. Per germline, CDR1 MNHEY and CDR2 SVGAGI. This CDR3 contains 15 residues. The CDR3 DNA is TGTGCCAGCAGTTACTCGAACCAGGCGCGGCAGCCCCAGCATTTT. This sequence encodes CASSYSNQARQPQHF.

In its sample, this clone was seen a few times. The rearrangement uses TRBV7-2 and TRBJ1-6, with D unclear. Germline V gene sequence: CDR1 SGHTA, CDR2 FQGNSA. The CDR3 loop spans 14 amino acids. The germline V and J ends were trimmed by 0 bases and 6 bases, with 6 bases remaining between them. The chain's CDR3 is CASSLAWGNSPLHF. The CDR3 nucleotides are TGTGCCAGCAGCTTAGCTTGGGGTAATTCACCCCTCCACTTT.

The V and J genes are TRBV9 and TRBJ1-3; perhaps TRBD1 as D (5 bases). This CDR3 has 15 residues. V lost 7 bases and J 1 base, leaving 15 bases between the germline ends. In germline, CDR1 is SGDLS, CDR2 YYNGEE. DNA for the CDR3: TGTGCCAGCGGGAGGGAAGGGGTATCTGGAAACACCATATATTTT. It encodes CASGREGVSGNTIYF.

The V and J genes are TRBV5-1 and TRBJ2-3; D unclear. The CDR3 is made up of 16 amino acids. Germline loops: CDR1 SGHRS, CDR2 YFSETQ. Between the trimmed V and J ends, which lost 1 base and 3 bases, there was a span of 15 bases. CDR3 sequence (DNA): TGCGCCAGCAGCTTGTCCCTATCGGCTACTACAGATACGCAGTATTTT. Its protein is CASSLSLSATTDTQYF.

The chain combines TRBV29-1 with TRBJ1-1, with D maybe TRBD1 (5 bases). Trimming took 5 bases from V and 10 from J, leaving 17 bases between them. There are 12 residues in the CDR3. Germline V gene sequence: CDR1 SQVTM, CDR2 ANQGSEA. The CDR3 DNA reads TGCAGCGTTTTTTCCCAACAGGCGGCAGCTTTCTTT. Encoded protein: CSVFSQQAAAFF. Variable domain in full (rest from reference TRBV29-1 and TRBJ1-1): SAVISQKPSRDICQRGTSLTIQCQVDSQVTMMFWYRQQPGQSLTLIATANQGSEATYESGFVIDKFPISRPNLTFSTLTVSNMSPEDSSIYLCSVFSQQAAAFFGQGTRLTVV.

The chain combines TRBV7-9 with TRBJ2-4; D is uncertain. V was pared by 3 bases and J by 7 bases, with 4 bases between. The CDR3 covers 11 residues. Germline lookup yields CDR1 SEHNR and CDR2 FQNEAQ (reference sequence). This CDR3 reads CASSLMNIQYF. CDR3 sequence (DNA): TGTGCCAGCAGCTTGATGAACATTCAGTACTTC. The entire variable domain, with the rest obtained from reference TRBV7-9 and TRBJ2-4, is as follows: DTGVSQNPRHKITKRGQNVTFRCDPISEHNRLYWYRQTLGQGPEFLTYFQNEAQLEKSRLLSDRFSAERPKGSFSTLEIQRTEQGDSAMYLCASSLMNIQYFGAGTRLSVL.

The V call is TRBV20-1, the J call TRBJ2-1; the D is unclear. Trimming took off 3 bases at V and 6 bases at J, with 3 bases between the two ends. Germline values: CDR1 DFQATT, CDR2 SNEGSKA (reference sequence). This CDR3 has 10 residues. The CDR3 loop is CSASPNEQFF. As DNA, the CDR3 is TGCAGTGCTAGCCCCAATGAGCAGTTCTTC.

J is TRBJ1-4 and V is TRBV5-1; D might be TRBD1 (5 bases). Per germline, CDR1 SGHRS and CDR2 YFSETQ. Trimming left V 4 bases short and J 5 bases short, with 15 bases between. CDR3 size: 15 residues. The DNA for the CDR3 is TGCGCCAGCAGCCCCCCAGGGAGATTGAATGAAAAACTGTTTTTT. Its protein product is CASSPPGRLNEKLFF.

The gene calls are TRBV7-8 and TRBJ2-1; maybe TRBD1 (6 bases). The germline gives CDR1 SGHVS, CDR2 FQNEAQ. The V end was cut by 6 bases, the J end by 4 bases, with 16 bases between. This CDR3 contains 15 residues. This CDR3 is CASSPSRTVYNEQFF. The DNA of the CDR3 is TGTGCCAGCAGTCCATCAAGGACAGTATACAATGAGCAGTTCTTC. Full variable domain (outside the CDR3, taken from reference TRBV7-8 and TRBJ2-1): GAGVSQSPRYKVAKRGQDVALRCDPISGHVSLFWYQQALGQGPEFLTYFQNEAQLDKSGLPSDRFFAERPEGSVSTLKIQRTQQEDSAVYLCASSPSRTVYNEQFFGPGTRLTVL.

The J gene is TRBJ2-5, the V gene TRBV9; tentatively, D is TRBD1 (6 bases). CDR1 is SGDLS, CDR2 YYNGEE, per germline. V was shortened by 2 bases and J by 7 bases, with 12 bases between the two germline ends. This CDR3 contains 13 residues. DNA of the CDR3: TGTGCCAGCAGCGTCCAGGGGATGGGGACCCAGTACTTC. Its protein product is CASSVQGMGTQYF.

J is TRBJ1-2 and V is TRBV6-1; D remains ambiguous. Germline loops: CDR1 MNHNS, CDR2 SASEGT. CDR3 length: 14 residues. V lost 3 bases and J lost 5, with 13 bases in between. The CDR3, as DNA: TGTGCCAGCAGTGAGGGGATCGGAATATATGGCTACACCTTC. Encoded protein: CASSEGIGIYGYTF.

The gene calls are TRBV19 and TRBJ1-3; tentatively, D is TRBD1 (5 bases). This CDR3 spans 14 amino acids. Trimming shortened V by 10 bases and J by 0 bases, and 13 bases separated the two germline ends. Germline V gene data show CDR1 as LNHDA and CDR2 as SQIVND (reference sequence). In nucleotides, the CDR3 is TGTGCCACCGACTGGGGGGGCTCTGGAAACACCATATATTTT. Its translation is CATDWGGSGNTIYF.

V gene TRBV5-6 combines with J gene TRBJ2-1; no firm D call. Germline lookup yields CDR1 SGHDT and CDR2 YYEEEE. The CDR3 extends over 13 amino acids. Trimming shortened V by 0 bases and J by 6 bases, and 7 bases separated the two germline ends. The CDR3 DNA follows: TGTGCCAGCAGCTTGGTAGGGCTCAATGAGCAGTTCTTC. Translating it yields CASSLVGLNEQFF. Full variable domain (missing parts from reference TRBV5-6 and TRBJ2-1): DAGVTQSPTHLIKTRGQQVTLRCSPKSGHDTVSWYQQALGQGPQFIFQYYEEEERQRGNFPDRFSGHQFPNYSSELNVNALLLGDSALYLCASSLVGLNEQFFGPGTRLTVL.

The J gene is TRBJ2-2, the V gene TRBV7-2; 12 bases map to TRBD2. The germline V gene has CDR1 SGHTA and CDR2 FQGNSA. The CDR3 covers 17 residues. Trimming at V came to 1 base and at J to 6 bases, leaving 6 bases not matched to a gene. The CDR3 reads CASSLGSSGRAAGELFF. The CDR3 DNA sequence: TGTGCCAGCAGCTTAGGGTCTAGCGGGAGGGCGGCCGGGGAGCTGTTTTTT.

This clone was counted once. The chain has TRBV30 and TRBJ2-2, with no clear D. Germline CDR1 and CDR2: GTSNPN and SVGIG (reference sequence). The CDR3 covers 15 residues. V was trimmed by 7 bases and J by 4 bases, leaving 19 bases between them. CDR3 bases: TGTGCCTACGGGCGAGGCAGAACGGGCACCGGGGAGCTGTTTTTT. Its translation is CAYGRGRTGTGELFF.

This sequence joins TRBV11-2 and TRBJ1-1, with TRBD1 identical over 8 bases. Looked up from germline, CDR1 is SGHAT and CDR2 is FQNNGV. The V gene end was trimmed by 5 bases and the J gene end by 0 bases; junction bases not matched to a gene: 5. CDR3 length: 15 residues. In DNA form, the CDR3 reads TGTGCCAGCAGCCAGATGGACAGGGTGAACACTGAAGCTTTCTTT. Residues: CASSQMDRVNTEAFF.